What follows describes a single T cell receptor beta chain. Its antigen has not been determined. The record has no base qualities; no much larger clone is one base away. This specimen belongs to a study of blood T cell repertoires in COVID-19 (dated by TCRdb to the early 2020s). Regarding the research as a whole: Samples covering the acute and convalescent phases of COVID-19 were provided by collaborators in the United States, Italy and Spain. The dataset comprised deeply sampled blood TCRbeta repertoires from subjects exposed to, actively infected with, or recovered from COVID-19. The samples were drawn from the first 160 participants of the ongoing ImmuneRACE study and from 1,254 subjects provided by 6 global collaborators. The repertoires were released in a freely available public database meant as a resource for research on the immune response to SARS-CoV-2. Where HLA class I and class II types were available, the types were taken from metadata supplied by the sample provider, not from assay-based typing. The material from the prospective study consisted of cDNA or gDNA derived from T cells, B-cell-depleted T cells, or PBMCs. The sample metadata nearly always contained a de-identified subject ID, COVID-19 status, age in years and sex.

Each collaborating institution followed its own protocols to collect whole blood in K2EDTA tubes. For TCRbeta analysis, collaborators shipped samples as frozen whole blood, isolated PBMCs, or DNA extracted from either of those sample types. TCRbeta CDR3 regions were amplified from genomic DNA using the immunoSEQ Assay, a bias-controlled multiplex PCR. In the original analysis: Nucleated cell counts per sample were estimated from amplification of reference gene primers within the assay. To quantify the absolute abundance of each unique TCRbeta CDR3 rearrangement, sequence reads were collapsed and filtered. For each sample, productive Simpson clonality was calculated as the square root of Simpson's diversity index across productive rearrangements. TCRdb re-hosts the immuneACCESS table, in-frame sequences only. Its copies lack some clones; in the studies checked, an unresolved V gene accounts for under half of them, and the cause for the rest is not known. The V and J calls and clone size are taken from that table; D and trimming were inferred from the DNA. The sample contains roughly 69,000 clones, under 90% of them found a single time. The ten largest clones capture over 9% of the sample.

Inclusive of the bounding cysteine and phenylalanine, the CDR3 is 14 residues long. Of the read, only the CDR3 DNA is kept; its 42 bases are in frame from base 1. Trimming removed 4 bases from V and 5 bases from J; the gene matches leave 5 bases unexplained. Via the germline V gene (reference sequence), CDR1 is PRHDT and CDR2 FYEKMQ. General findings and caveats noted by the study authors: Clinical and demographic metadata were provided uncurated, with the amount varying by source and participant.

Sequenced material: peripheral blood. The receptor comes from a human donor in a cohort sampled during active COVID-19. The chain employs TRBV13 and TRBJ2-3; TRBD2 agrees with 8 junctional bases. CDR3 sequence: CASSSGGAGDTQYF. The DNA sequence follows: TGTGCCAGCAGCTCCGGGGGGGCTGGAGATACGCAGTATTTT.